Presented here are 17 T cell receptor beta chains from one specimen sequenced in a study of T cell responses to AZD1222 COVID-19 vaccine. Sequenced by immunoSEQ multiplex PCR; TCRdb stores in-frame clones only, minus some. The data contain about 180,000 clones, nearly 95% of them singletons. The sample in question was peripheral blood, obtained 28 days after the second AZD1222 dose. These receptors came from an adult who received the AZD1222 COVID-19 vaccine.

The chain joins TRBV13 to TRBJ2-5, with TRBD2 identical over 11 bases. Trimming cost V 5 bases and J 6 bases; bases outside gene matches: 5. Germline values: CDR1 PRHDT, CDR2 FYEKMQ (reference sequence). CDR3 size: 14 residues. In DNA, the CDR3 is TGTGCCAGCAGCACTTGGACTAGCGGGCAGACCCAGTACTTC. Protein product: CASSTWTSGQTQYF.

The count of this clone is one. V gene TRBV10-2 combines with J gene TRBJ2-2, with TRBD2 matching 7 bases. The CDR3 sequence is 14 residues long. V shed 8 bases and J 1 base; nucleotides not matched to a gene: 4. Germline assignment: CDR1 WSHSY and CDR2 SAAADI. The CDR3 region has the DNA TGCGCCAGCGCGGCTAGCGGGAACACCGGGGAGCTGTTTTTT. Translated: CASAASGNTGELFF.

The chain has TRBV7-9 and TRBJ2-7, with 8 bases fitting TRBD1. Trimming removed 5 bases from V and 7 bases from J; junction bases left unmatched: 13. This CDR3 comprises 15 residues. Germline-derived CDR1 and CDR2 are SEHNR and FQNEAQ (reference sequence). In nucleotides, the CDR3 is TGTGCCAGCAGCCGAAGGGGACAGGTGGAGGGGGAGCAGTACTTC. It yields the protein CASSRRGQVEGEQYF.

A few counts support this clone. V and J are TRBV7-2 and TRBJ2-1; TRBD1 matches 9 bases. J was trimmed by 2 bases and V by 5 bases; bases with no gene match: 7. Germline loops: CDR1 SGHTA, CDR2 FQGNSA. The CDR3 is 16 residues long. CDR3 sequence: CASSAIQGATYNEQFF. CDR3 coding DNA: TGTGCCAGCAGCGCTATACAGGGGGCTACCTACAATGAGCAGTTCTTC.

The chain has TRBV25-1 and TRBJ2-7, with TRBD1 identical over 7 bases. The trim removed 4 bases at V and 3 bases at J, leaving 15 bases unmatched. The CDR3 extends over 17 amino acids. Germline V lookup: CDR1 MGHDK, CDR2 SYGVNS. This chain's CDR3 is CASSGLAYRGTLYEQYF. In nucleotides, the CDR3 is TGTGCCAGCAGTGGCCTGGCCTACAGGGGAACTCTCTACGAGCAGTACTTC.

The rearrangement joins TRBV28 to TRBJ1-3, with a tentative D call TRBD1 (6 bases). The CDR3 covers 13 residues. Deletions cut 9 bases from V and 7 bases from J, with 16 bases between. Per the germline V gene, CDR1 is MDHEN and CDR2 is SYDVKM. DNA for the CDR3: TGTGCCAGTTCAACAGGGAGGCCTAACACCATATATTTT. Residues: CASSTGRPNTIYF.

This chain uses TRBV19 with TRBJ2-7; D is tentatively TRBD1 or TRBD2 (5 bases each). V lost 10 bases and J lost 2, with 12 bases in between. This CDR3 contains 12 residues. CDR1 is LNHDA, CDR2 SQIVND, per germline (reference sequence). The DNA for the CDR3 is TGTGCCACAAAGGGACGGGCCTACGAGCAGTACTTC. Protein product: CATKGRAYEQYF.

The rearrangement uses TRBV18 and TRBJ1-5; D unclear. This CDR3 region has 14 residues. Germline V gene data show CDR1 as KGHSH and CDR2 as LQKENI. V lost 1 base, J lost 4 bases, and 8 bases lay in between. The CDR3 here is CASSPQPINQPQHF. The DNA of the CDR3 is TGTGCCAGCTCACCACAGCCGATTAATCAGCCCCAGCATTTT.

The rearrangement links TRBV14 to TRBJ2-7, with D possibly matching TRBD1 (6 bases). The CDR3 length is 17 residues. The germline V and J ends were trimmed by 4 bases and 7 bases, with 26 bases remaining between them. Germline V CDR1 and CDR2: SGHDN, FVKESK. The CDR3 sequence is CASSPQGARGAFWEQYF. The CDR3, as DNA: TGTGCCAGCAGCCCACAGGGCGCCAGGGGCGCCTTCTGGGAGCAGTACTTC.

This chain uses TRBV9 with TRBJ2-2; D gene unclear. V was cut by 4 bases and J by 2 bases, with 12 bases left in between. CDR3 size: 15 residues. Germline V gene lookup returns CDR1 SGDLS and CDR2 YYNGEE. The CDR3 DNA sequence: TGTGCCAGCAGCACCCCCGGGTCTAACACCGGGGAGCTGTTTTTT. Amino acid sequence: CASSTPGSNTGELFF.

The chain links TRBV6-1 to TRBJ1-2, with TRBD1 as a possible D gene (5 bases). CDR3 size: 15 residues. Trimming left V 2 bases short and J 2 bases short, with 12 bases between. The germline CDR1 and CDR2 sequences are MNHNS and SASEGT. The CDR3 protein is CASSENWTPNYGYTF. CDR3 sequence (DNA): TGTGCCAGCAGTGAAAACTGGACACCAAACTATGGCTACACCTTC.

The CDR3 sequence is CASSGGGRGDTQYF. The CDR3 DNA is TGTGCCAGCAGCGGTGGGGGGCGCGGAGATACGCAGTATTTT. The chain joins TRBV5-5 to TRBJ2-3, with D perhaps matching TRBD1 or TRBD2 (6 bases each). V gave up 4 bases and J gave up 5 bases, with 14 bases separating them. Germline V gene lookup returns CDR1 SGHKS and CDR2 YYEKEE (reference sequence). The CDR3 is made up of 14 amino acids.

This chain links TRBV7-2 with TRBJ1-2, with a tentative D call TRBD1 (5 bases). Germline-derived CDR1 and CDR2 are SGHTA and FQGNSA. This CDR3 region has 19 residues. V was clipped by 7 bases and J by 3 bases, with 30 bases between them. The CDR3 bases are TGTGCCAGCACCCCTTTCGGGGCAACAACGACGGGCAGGCACTATGGCTACACCTTC. Translation: CASTPFGATTTGRHYGYTF.

The chain carries TRBV19 and TRBJ2-1; 10 nucleotides align to TRBD2. This CDR3 spans 16 amino acids. Trimming removed 11 bases from V and 6 bases from J; junction bases left unmatched: 16. Germline V gene data show CDR1 as LNHDA and CDR2 as SQIVND (reference sequence). CDR3 sequence (DNA): TGTGCCGGACCCCCGGTTTCAGCGGGGGGGCTCAATGAGCAGTTCTTC. Its protein is CAGPPVSAGGLNEQFF.

CDR3 sequence (DNA): TGTGCCAGCAGTGGGGGGCTGCGGGCCACTGAAGCTTTCTTT. The encoded protein is CASSGGLRATEAFF. The chain links TRBV2 to TRBJ1-1, with a tentative D call TRBD1 (6 bases). CDR1 and CDR2 (germline): SNHLY, FYNNEI. Trimming shortened V by 4 bases and J by 4 bases, and 13 bases separated the two germline ends. The CDR3 has 14 amino acids.

The chain joins TRBV27 to TRBJ1-6; a weak D match, TRBD1 (5 bases). From germline, CDR1 is MNHEY and CDR2 SMNVEV (reference sequence). The CDR3 runs to 12 residues. The V end was cut by 8 bases, the J end by 10 bases, with 12 bases between. The CDR3 region is CASYGRGSPLHF. CDR3 nucleotides: TGTGCCAGCTACGGACGGGGCTCACCCCTCCACTTT.

CDR3 DNA sequence: TGTGCCAGTACCCCTTTAGCGGGATGGAAAAACATTCAGTACTTC. Translating it yields CASTPLAGWKNIQYF. This chain joins TRBV19 and TRBJ2-4, with TRBD2 matching 8 bases. From germline, CDR1 is LNHDA and CDR2 SQIVND (reference sequence). Losses at the gene ends were 7 bases for V and 4 bases for J; bases not matched to a gene: 9. There are 15 residues in the CDR3. Supplemented by reference TRBV19 and TRBJ2-4, the full variable domain reads DGGITQSPKYLFRKEGQNVTLSCEQNLNHDAMYWYRQDPGQGLRLIYYSQIVNDFQKGDIAEGYSVSREKKESFPLTVTSAQKNPTAFYLCASTPLAGWKNIQYFGAGTRLSVL.